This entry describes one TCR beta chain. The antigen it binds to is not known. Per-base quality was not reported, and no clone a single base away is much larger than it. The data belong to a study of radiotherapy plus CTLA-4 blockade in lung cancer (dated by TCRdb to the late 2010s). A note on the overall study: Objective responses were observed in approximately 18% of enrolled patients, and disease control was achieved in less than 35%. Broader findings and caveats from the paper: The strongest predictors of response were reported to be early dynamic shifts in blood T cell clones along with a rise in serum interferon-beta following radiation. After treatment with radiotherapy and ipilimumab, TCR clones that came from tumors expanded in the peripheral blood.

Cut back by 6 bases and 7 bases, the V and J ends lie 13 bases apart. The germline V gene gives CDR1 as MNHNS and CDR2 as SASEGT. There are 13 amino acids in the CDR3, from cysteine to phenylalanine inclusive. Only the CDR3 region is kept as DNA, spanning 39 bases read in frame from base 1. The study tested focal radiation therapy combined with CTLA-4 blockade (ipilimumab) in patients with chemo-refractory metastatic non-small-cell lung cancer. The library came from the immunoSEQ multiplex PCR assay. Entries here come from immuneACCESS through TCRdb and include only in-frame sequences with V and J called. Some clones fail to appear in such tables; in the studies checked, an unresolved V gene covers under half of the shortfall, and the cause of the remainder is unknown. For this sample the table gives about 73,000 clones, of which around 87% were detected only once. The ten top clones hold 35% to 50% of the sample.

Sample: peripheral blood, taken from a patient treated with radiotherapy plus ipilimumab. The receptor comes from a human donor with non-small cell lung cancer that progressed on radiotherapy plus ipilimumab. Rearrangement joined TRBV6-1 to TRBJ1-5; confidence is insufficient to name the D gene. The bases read TGTGCCAGCAGCACAACATTTTTCCAGCCCCAGCATTTT. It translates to CASSTTFFQPQHF.